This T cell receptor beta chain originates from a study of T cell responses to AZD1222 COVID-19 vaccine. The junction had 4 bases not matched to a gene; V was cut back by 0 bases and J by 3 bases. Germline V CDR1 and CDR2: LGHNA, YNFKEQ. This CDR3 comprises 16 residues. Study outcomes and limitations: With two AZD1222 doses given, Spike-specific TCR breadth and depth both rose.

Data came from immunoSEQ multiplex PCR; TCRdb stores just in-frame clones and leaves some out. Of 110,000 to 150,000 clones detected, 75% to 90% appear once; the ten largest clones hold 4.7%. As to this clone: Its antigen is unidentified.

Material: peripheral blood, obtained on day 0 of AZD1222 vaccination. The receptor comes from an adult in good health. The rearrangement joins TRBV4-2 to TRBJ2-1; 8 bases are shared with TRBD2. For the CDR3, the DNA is TGTGCCAGCAGCCAAGATCGGGGGGGGATCTACAATGAGCAGTTCTTC. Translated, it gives CASSQDRGGIYNEQFF.